This entry concerns a single TCR beta chain. Its antigen remains undetermined. No qualities accompany the bases; no much larger clone lies one base away. The library was obtained by the immunoSEQ multiplex PCR assay. A mixture of 60 forward primers for TCR Vbeta segments and 13 reverse primers for TCR Jbeta segments was used in the multiplex PCR. The CDR3 region of rearranged TCR beta genes was amplified from genomic DNA by a multiplex PCR assay. The Illumina HiSeq System was used to sequence the amplified TCR beta libraries as 87-base-pair reads. The published analysis was carried out like this. A later analysis counted tens of millions of unique TCR beta chains across the 700 or so repertoires, and some 12 million of these chains were shared by at least two donors. Raw reads were error-corrected and collapsed into unique sequences by a nearest-neighbor algorithm in which closely related sequences were merged to remove PCR and sequencing errors. Alignment of CDR3 sequences to IMGT reference sequences was used to assign V, D and J gene segments. For a sequence to be retained, at least a six-nucleotide match to both a V gene segment and a J gene segment was required. A rearrangement was called productive if the CDR3 had no stop codons and remained in frame with V and J, and every other rearrangement was called non-productive. Following IMGT convention, CDR3 was defined as the stretch from the second conserved V-encoded cysteine to the conserved J-encoded phenylalanine. In an earlier analysis of around 570 of the donors, sequences lacking an unambiguous match to a single V gene segment were excluded. In an earlier analysis of around 590 of the donors, a V segment was called functional when productive rearrangements were above 56.7%, and segregating when the standard deviation between donors exceeded 5%. A statistical classification framework was built for diagnosing cytomegalovirus status from the catalog of TCR beta chain sequences. In a later analysis, V and J genes were assigned by comparing TCR nucleotide sequences against IMGT/GENE-DB human TR gene sequences. A later analysis assigned CDR3 sequences and most-parsimonious VDJ recombination scenarios with the TCRdist pipeline. In a later analysis, each TCR beta chain was defined by its CDR3 amino acid sequence together with its V-gene family, and reads without a unique V-gene family were excluded. To address suspected cross-contamination and a sequencing artifact, a later analysis removed 450 to 700 highly shared, low-generation-probability nucleotide sequences. A later analysis calculated a clonal expansion index for each public chain from normalized within-repertoire ranks of inferred template counts. In a later analysis, generation probabilities were computed with a VDJ recombination model fitted to out-of-frame rearrangements, and the resulting probabilities were checked against IGoR. In a later analysis, TCR-TCR, TCR-HLA and TCR-CMV co-occurrence was scored with hypergeometric tests, and a repertoire-size bias correction was applied to TCR pairs. A later analysis estimated false discovery rates by permuting HLA or CMV assignments 20 times. In a later analysis, co-occurring TCRs were grouped using DBSCAN, with TCRdist sequence similarity added in when clustering inside HLA-allele-positive subsets. Repertoires with fewer than 30,000 or more than 120,000 public chains were left out of co-occurrence clustering, as were five repertoires with anomalous nucleotide sharing. The clones in this table, taken by TCRdb from immuneACCESS, are in-frame only. Not every clone is retained; where verified, under half of the shortfall comes from an unresolved V gene, and the cause of the rest is unknown. Clonal size and the V and J genes are those of that table, whereas D and trimming came from the DNA. This sample lists over 100,000 clones; around 80% were detected once. The ten largest clones take up 1.5% to 2% of the sample.

The record originates from a study of cytomegalovirus exposure and HLA in healthy donors (dated by TCRdb to the late 2010s). Regarding the complete study: An earlier analysis of roughly 630 of the donors reported 250 to 300 Gb of sequence data and 100 million to 130 million unique TCR beta sequences from 190 million or so T cells. About 280 gigabases of sequencing data and 91 million or so unique TCR sequences made up an early release that covered about 640 HLA-typed donors. The genetic ancestry cluster associated with self-reported Caucasian donors included 70% to 85% of the roughly 410 genotyped donors. The study aimed to test whether signatures of past pathogen exposure could be identified by cataloging public T cell receptors. The study used immunosequencing to profile the T cell repertoires of under 700 subjects and linked those repertoires to cytomegalovirus serostatus. Along with the approximately 650-subject first cohort, a separate validation cohort of over 90 different subjects was used. High-throughput TCR immunosequencing, statistical association of individual TCRs with disease status, and machine learning were combined to predict cytomegalovirus infection status. To study patterns of TCR occurrence, a later analysis re-analyzed previously published TCR beta repertoires from hundreds of donors and added high-resolution HLA genotyping. Rather than using new phenotypic data, the later analysis identified candidate immune exposures from TCR beta sequences and from how often those sequences occurred across donors. An earlier analysis of roughly 600 of the donors used high-throughput TCR beta sequencing to judge whether each TCR beta V gene segment behaved as functional or pseudogenic. Donor age, sex, ethnicity and CMV serostatus were collected together with the repertoire data. In a later genetic analysis, genome-wide SNP genotypes for about three fifths of the 666 donors were used, and that subset was treated as a discovery cohort. Every discovery cohort repertoire had been produced on one sequencing platform. Class I and class II HLA loci were covered by the typing at four-digit resolution. Typing coverage varied by locus: roughly 629-640 donors for A, B, C, DRB1 and DQB1; approximately 500 for DQA1; approximately 570 for DPA1; approximately 450 for DPB1. Because of strong linkage in the cohort, four to six DR-DQ haplotypes were treated as single units for association and clustering. Among some 410 genotyped donors of the cohort, an average of 235,054 unique TCR beta nucleotide sequences were sequenced per donor, approximately 20% of them non-productive.

What the work shows at the level of the full study, not this receptor alone: In the study, 150 to 200 TCR beta chains were listed as associated with cytomegalovirus. The sequencing pipeline was judged likely to have produced a cluster of highly shared sequence variants as a technical artifact. The classifier was reported to diagnose cytomegalovirus status with high specificity and sensitivity in both the original and validation cohorts. A further reported finding was that TCR beta sequences accurately predicted the HLA-A and HLA-B alleles for most subjects in the first cohort. According to a later analysis, TCR association rates differed among HLA loci, with DRB1 alleles showing the most associated TCRs and HLA-C alleles showing the fewest. Three of the identified cytomegalovirus-associated TCR beta chains were confirmed in vitro to be specific for cytomegalovirus antigens. A later analysis associated 16,951 TCR beta sequences with specific HLA alleles at a false discovery rate of 0.05. The presence/absence analyses assumed that sequencing depth was roughly uniform across donors, and that assumption may not be true. Most TCR sequences were observed very rarely across donors, whereas some public TCRs were present in many individuals. Because HLA typing was missing for some donors at each locus, association tests included only the typed subset. According to a later analysis, most CMV-associated TCR beta chains appeared to be HLA-restricted, and the HLA associations seemed to be driven largely by CMV exposure. According to the authors, the approach could potentially be generalized to other disease states and immunological phenotypes. Compared with equally common non-associated chains, HLA-associated TCR beta chains in a later analysis were more clonally expanded and had lower generation probabilities. Correlated functional status among segregating V segments might reflect linkage disequilibrium, but an unknown experimental factor could not be ruled out. Only TCR beta chains were sequenced in this cohort, and the absence of alpha or paired-chain data limited detectable features. A later analysis reported that several top co-occurrence clusters appeared linked to parvovirus B19, influenza, CMV and Epstein-Barr virus. An earlier analysis of 450 to 750 of the donors showed that most TCR beta V segments appeared in productive rearrangements either about 87% or about 30% of the time, which broadly matched IMGT annotations. The earlier analysis of 450 to 700 of the donors excluded around 17 rarely observed V segments, including chromosome 9 orphons, because counts were too low. For the cohort, immune exposure information was limited to CMV serostatus. Strong co-occurrence of HLA alleles, especially DR and DQ, made assigning TCR associations to individual alleles difficult. A later genetic analysis associated a missense DCLRE1C variant with V-gene and J-gene trimming of TCR beta chains, and an independent cohort replicated the association. Some IMGT-functional V segments, including TRBV6-2 and TRBV6-3, could not be told apart with the 87-base-pair reads, so those segments were excluded. Compared with the roughly 670-donor mean, donors in an Asian-associated ancestry cluster had fewer N-insertions in productive TCRs, according to a later genetic analysis.

The CDR1 and CDR2 encoded by the germline V gene are WSHSY and SAAADI. V gives up 3 bases and J gives up 3 bases, and the segment between their germline ends measures 5 bases. Its CDR3 holds 13 amino acids, cysteine through phenylalanine. The DNA shown is the 39-base CDR3, in frame from base 1. The cohort comprised 670 or so healthy bone marrow donors. All cohort members were sampled while nominally healthy, although unrecorded immune exposures were likely present. The donor tested CMV seropositive and was one of the 289 seropositive cohort members. Each donor provided a peripheral blood sample, and peripheral blood mononuclear cells were used for TCR beta sequencing. Genomic DNA extraction from the blood cell samples was performed with the Qiagen DNeasy Blood Extraction Kit.

Sequencing used PBMCs. The TCR sequence derives from a female donor in good health and CMV-seropositive. In this chain, TRBV10-2 is recombined with TRBJ2-2; a tentative D call is TRBD1 (5 bases match). The CDR3 protein is CASSDRDTGELFF. The nucleotide sequence reads TGCGCCAGCAGTGACAGGGACACCGGGGAGCTGTTTTTT.